Each of the 5 T cell receptor beta chains below was sequenced from the same sample in a study of blood T cell repertoires in COVID-19. Sequenced by immunoSEQ multiplex PCR; TCRdb stores in-frame clones only, minus some. Among about 170,000 clones listed, around four fifths were seen once. The sequencing input was peripheral blood. These receptors came from a woman aged 70 to 79 who had recovered from COVID-19.

The CDR3 coding sequence is TGTGCCAGCAGTTTTCGGGAGACCCAGTACTTC. Its protein is CASSFRETQYF. The rearrangement links TRBV28 to TRBJ2-5; D is unclear. The V end lost 3 bases, the J end lost 5 bases, and 4 bases lay between the germline ends. This CDR3 is 11 amino acids long. The germline V gene has CDR1 MDHEN and CDR2 SYDVKM.

The rearrangement uses TRBV3-1 (or the pseudogene TRBV3-2) and TRBJ2-1; 9 bases are shared with TRBD2. V lost 1 base, J lost 10 bases, and 11 bases stayed unmatched. Germline CDR1 reads LGHDT; CDR2 reads YNNKEL (reference sequence). This CDR3 spans 16 amino acids. CDR3 residues: CASSQVWAGGPPEQFF. In DNA form, the CDR3 reads TGTGCCAGCAGCCAAGTGTGGGCGGGAGGGCCTCCCGAGCAGTTCTTC.

The CDR3 loop reads CAISGGASTDTQYF. CDR3 DNA: TGTGCCATCAGTGGCGGGGCTAGCACAGATACGCAGTATTTT. The chain employs TRBV10-3 and TRBJ2-3; D possibly corresponds to TRBD2 (6 bases). Germline CDR1 reads ENHRY; CDR2 reads SYGVKD. V was pared by 4 bases and J by 0 bases, with 8 bases between. There are 14 residues in the CDR3.

The rearrangement uses TRBV6-5 and TRBJ2-5; 7 positions agree with TRBD1. Germline lookup yields CDR1 MNHEY and CDR2 SVGAGI. This CDR3 comprises 15 residues. The V gene end was trimmed by 5 bases and the J gene end by 1 base; junction bases not matched to a gene: 7. The CDR3 nucleotides read TGTGCCAGCAGTAAGACAGGGATGGGCCAAGAGACCCAGTACTTC. Residues: CASSKTGMGQETQYF.

The V and J genes are TRBV7-2 and TRBJ1-2, with D possibly TRBD1 on 6 matching bases. CDR1 is SGHTA and CDR2 is FQGNSA in the germline V gene. The CDR3 runs 16 residues. V shed 1 base and J shed 3 bases, with 15 bases lying between them. This chain's CDR3 is CASSLGTARPYYGYTF. CDR3 nucleotides: TGTGCCAGCAGCTTAGGGACAGCGAGACCCTACTATGGCTACACCTTC.